Given below is one T cell receptor (beta chain) in context. Its antigen is as yet unknown. Primed by a sample-barcoded 5' primer and a J-beta primer mix, a second PCR proceeded for 7 to 11 cycles. TCRdb re-derived calls from the 5' RACE reads in MiXCR, one entry per CDR3 protein. Counted here are 1,500,000 or so distinct CDR3 sequences, approximately 59% occurring once; the ten biggest clones make up over 6.5%. These data come from a study of blood T cells in healthy people across ages. Whole-study results and caveats: Among T cells, TCR beta diversity per million cells dropped roughly linearly as age rose. Naive CD4+ cell counts and diversity both ran higher in long-lived than in aged donors. It was not known whether donors were CMV positive (a possible confounder of expanded clonotype changes).

V gave up 5 bases and J gave up 2 bases; unmatched junction bases: 9. The CDR3 covers 16 residues. CDR1 MNHEY and CDR2 SVGAGI come from the germline V gene. The specimen was blood. The chain combines TRBV6-5 with TRBJ2-7; 10 positions match TRBD1. The receptor comes from a man between 18 and 29 years old in good health. The CDR3 region has the DNA TGTGCCAGCAGTCTCGGCCACGGGACAGGGGCCTACGAGCAGTACTTC. It codes for CASSLGHGTGAYEQYF.